Each of the 24 T cell receptor beta chains below was sequenced from the same sample in a study of graft-versus-host responses after intestinal transplantation (dated by TCRdb to the early 2020s). Libraries were made using the immunoSEQ multiplex PCR assay. TCRdb obtained this table from immuneACCESS and retained in-frame rearrangements with V and J assigned. These tables miss some clones; where compared with another copy, unresolved V genes account for less than half of the shortfall, and the remainder is unexplained. The sample has 5,000 to 7,500 clones on record, 80% to 90% of them singletons. The ten largest clones capture 7.6% of the sample. Intraepithelial and lamina propria lymphocytes were isolated from graft specimens using dithiothreitol, EDTA incubations and collagenase D digestion. Sequenced material: ileum tissue, taken roughly 300 days after intestinal transplant. These receptor sequences come from a human patient who received an intestinal transplant, so some T cells may come from the graft donor.

The chain combines TRBV9 with TRBJ1-3, with D perhaps matching TRBD1 (6 bases). CDR1 and CDR2 (germline): SGDLS, YYNGEE. The CDR3 spans 14 residues. The ends were cut back, 0 bases at V and 4 bases at J, with 8 bases in the middle. The CDR3 here is CASSVGGQGNTIYF. CDR3 in DNA: TGTGCCAGCAGCGTAGGGGGGCAAGGAAACACCATATATTTT.

This rearrangement joins TRBV2 to TRBJ2-3, with TRBD1 matching over 7 bases. The V gene end was trimmed by 9 bases and the J gene end by 2 bases; junction bases not matched to a gene: 8. This CDR3 has 14 residues. Per germline, CDR1 SNHLY and CDR2 FYNNEI. The CDR3 DNA is TGTGCCAGTACCTGGACAGGCCACACAGATACGCAGTATTTT. Its protein is CASTWTGHTDTQYF.

This chain uses TRBV7-3 with TRBJ2-5, with no clear D. The CDR3 consists of 16 residues. Trimming shortened V by 5 bases and J by 4 bases, and 20 bases separated the two germline ends. Germline V gene sequence: CDR1 SGHTA, CDR2 FQGTGA. In nucleotides, the CDR3 is TGTGCCAGCAGCCGCGTTTTGGCGCCCGGGCTAGAGACCCAGTACTTC. Its translation is CASSRVLAPGLETQYF.

The chain employs TRBV6-4 and TRBJ2-3, with 12 bases matching TRBD1. Losses at the gene ends were 8 bases for V and 4 bases for J; bases not matched to a gene: 7. This CDR3 is built from 15 residues. Germline-derived CDR1 and CDR2 are MRHNA and SNTAGT. Here the CDR3 DNA reads TGTGCCAGCGGCTCCGGGACAGGGGGCCCAGATACGCAGTATTTT. Translating gives CASGSGTGGPDTQYF.

This clone appeared a few times. The genes are TRBV5-1 and TRBJ2-3, with D perhaps matching TRBD2 (5 bases). The V end lost 5 bases, the J end lost 6 bases, and 16 bases lay between the germline ends. CDR1 is SGHRS, CDR2 YFSETQ, per germline. CDR3 length: 14 residues. The CDR3 protein is CASSQSGTGDTQYF. In DNA form, the CDR3 reads TGCGCCAGCAGTCAGAGCGGTACGGGGGATACGCAGTATTTT.

J is TRBJ2-3 and V is TRBV4-1; D not resolved. Per germline, CDR1 MGHRA and CDR2 YSYEKL. The CDR3 totals 15 residues. V was cut by 0 bases and J by 3 bases, with 10 bases left in between. The CDR3 DNA follows: TGCGCCAGCAGCCAAGATCCGGGTTTGACAGATACGCAGTATTTT. Protein sequence: CASSQDPGLTDTQYF.

This chain uses TRBV29-1 with TRBJ1-3, with D unresolved. The CDR3 runs to 11 residues. Germline-derived CDR1 and CDR2 are SQVTM and ANQGSEA. Trimming removed 1 base from V and 2 bases from J, with 0 bases in between. As DNA, the CDR3 is TGCAGCGTTGAAGCTGGAAACACCATATATTTT. This codes for CSVEAGNTIYF.

V usage is TRBV18 and J usage is TRBJ2-3, with no clear D. In germline, CDR1 is KGHSH, CDR2 LQKENI. This CDR3 has 16 amino acids. V was shortened by 1 base and J by 2 bases, with 13 bases between the two germline ends. CDR3 amino acids: CASSPQGAVDTDTQYF. The CDR3 DNA reads TGTGCCAGCTCACCACAGGGTGCGGTTGACACAGATACGCAGTATTTT.

V gene TRBV2 combines with J gene TRBJ2-1; D might be TRBD1 or TRBD2, each matching 6 bases. CDR1 SNHLY and CDR2 FYNNEI come from the germline V gene. V lost 7 bases to trimming and J lost 0 bases, with 10 bases between them. The length of the CDR3 is 14 residues. CDR3 nucleotides: TGTGCCAGCAACGGGGGCCTCTCCTACAATGAGCAGTTCTTC. Translation: CASNGGLSYNEQFF.

The chain joins TRBV6-5 to TRBJ1-6, with D hard to call. This CDR3 comprises 14 residues. The V gene lost 5 bases and the J gene lost 5 bases, with 10 bases spanning the gap. Germline V lookup: CDR1 MNHEY, CDR2 SVGAGI. CDR3 in amino acids: CASSRNRDNSPLHF. The CDR3 nucleotides read TGTGCCAGCAGTCGAAATAGAGATAATTCACCCCTCCACTTT.

The chain recombines TRBV5-4 with TRBJ2-7; 7 nucleotides match TRBD1. V shed 4 bases and J 5 bases; nucleotides not matched to a gene: 9. The length of the CDR3 is 14 residues. From germline, CDR1 is SGHNT and CDR2 YYREEE (reference sequence). The DNA of the CDR3 is TGTGCCAGCAGCGCCCGACAGGGAAGCCACGAGCAGTACTTC. Residues: CASSARQGSHEQYF. Filled out from reference TRBV5-4 and TRBJ2-7, the complete variable domain reads ETGVTQSPTHLIKTRGQQVTLRCSSQSGHNTVSWYQQALGQGPQFIFQYYREEENGRGNFPPRFSGLQFPNYSSELNVNALELDDSALYLCASSARQGSHEQYFGPGTRLTVT.

The count of this clone is one. The rearrangement uses TRBV9 and TRBJ1-2, with a weak D call TRBD1 (6 bases). CDR1 and CDR2 (germline): SGDLS, YYNGEE. CDR3 length: 16 residues. V shed 4 bases and J shed 6 bases, with 22 bases lying between them. The DNA for the CDR3 is TGTGCCAGCAGCCCCCAGGGTTCGACAGGCCCGCATGGCTACACCTTC. Its translation is CASSPQGSTGPHGYTF.

CDR3 sequence reads: CAISQPQDGSSGANVLTF. The CDR3 region has the DNA TGTGCCATCAGCCAACCACAAGACGGCTCCTCTGGGGCCAACGTCCTGACTTTC. This chain links TRBV10-3 with TRBJ2-6; D gene uncertain. The germline V and J ends were trimmed by 6 bases and 0 bases, with 18 bases remaining between them. This CDR3 comprises 18 residues. Germline-derived CDR1 and CDR2 are ENHRY and SYGVKD.

This clone appeared once. Other DNA sequences in this sample translate to the same CDR3. V gene TRBV6-4 combines with J gene TRBJ2-3; 10 bases match TRBD1. The CDR3 extends over 14 amino acids. Unmatched junction bases numbered 0, after V lost 2 bases and J lost 4 bases. The germline gives CDR1 MRHNA, CDR2 SNTAGT. CDR3 loop: CASSDGQGADTQYF. The CDR3 region has the DNA TGTGCCAGCAGTGACGGACAGGGGGCAGATACGCAGTATTTT.

The chain recombines TRBV2 with TRBJ1-2, with D tentatively TRBD1 (5 bases). This CDR3 is built from 13 residues. In germline, CDR1 is SNHLY, CDR2 FYNNEI. Between the trimmed V and J ends, which lost 6 bases and 2 bases, there was a span of 10 bases. CDR3 in DNA: TGTGCCAGCAGAGCGACAGAGAACTATGGCTACACCTTC. Amino acid sequence: CASRATENYGYTF.

The chain recombines TRBV11-2 with TRBJ2-7, with TRBD2 matching 14 bases. Germline values: CDR1 SGHAT, CDR2 FQNNGV. Trimming at V came to 3 bases and at J to 2 bases, leaving 0 bases not matched to a gene. This CDR3 contains 15 residues. CDR3 DNA: TGTGCCAGCAGCTTGACTAGCGGGGGGGCCTACGAGCAGTACTTC. Its protein product is CASSLTSGGAYEQYF.

CDR3 residues: CASSLGDRGANYGYTF. The CDR3, as DNA: TGTGCCAGCAGCTTGGGGGACAGGGGGGCTAACTATGGCTACACCTTC. The chain is built from TRBV5-4 and TRBJ1-2; 11 nucleotides agree with TRBD1. J gave up 0 bases and V 0 bases, and 1 base lay outside the gene matches. CDR1 is SGHNT and CDR2 is YYREEE in the germline V gene (reference sequence). The CDR3 is 16 amino acids.

The chain links TRBV6-1 to TRBJ1-5; D remains unclear. CDR3 length: 14 residues. Trimming removed 7 bases at V and 4 bases at J, with 14 bases between. CDR1 and CDR2 (germline): MNHNS, SASEGT. CDR3 residues: CASNRHAENQPQHF. DNA of the CDR3: TGTGCCAGCAATAGACATGCGGAAAATCAGCCCCAGCATTTT.

This clone showed up just a few times. This chain joins TRBV29-1 and TRBJ2-5, with a possible D match to TRBD1 (5 bases). Germline CDR1 reads SQVTM; CDR2 reads ANQGSEA. V lost 6 bases, J lost 2 bases, and 13 bases lay in between. The CDR3 contains 13 residues. CDR3: CSVLGQAQETQYF. The DNA for the CDR3 is TGCAGCGTGTTGGGGCAGGCACAAGAGACCCAGTACTTC.

The chain carries TRBV19 and TRBJ2-5, with D perhaps matching TRBD1 (6 bases). CDR1 is LNHDA and CDR2 is SQIVND in the germline V gene (reference sequence). The CDR3 runs 14 residues. Trimming shortened V by 3 bases and J by 1 base, and 9 bases separated the two germline ends. This CDR3 reads CASSIGGSQETQYF. CDR3 bases: TGTGCCAGTAGTATTGGGGGCAGCCAAGAGACCCAGTACTTC.

There are a few counts of this clone. The chain combines TRBV6-4 with TRBJ1-1; a weak D match, TRBD1 (5 bases). Germline CDR1 MRHNA, CDR2 SNTAGT. The length of the CDR3 is 13 residues. Trimming removed 4 bases at V and 2 bases at J, with 8 bases between. CDR3 residues: CASSAQVNTEAFF. In nucleotides, the CDR3 is TGTGCCAGCAGTGCACAGGTTAACACTGAAGCTTTCTTT.

The genes are TRBV5-1 and TRBJ2-7, with D possibly matching TRBD1 (6 bases). Germline lookup yields CDR1 SGHRS and CDR2 YFSETQ. This CDR3 is 15 amino acids long. V was pared by 3 bases and J by 6 bases, with 19 bases between. CDR3 in amino acids: CASSSTSTGLGEQYF. The CDR3 region has the DNA TGCGCCAGCAGCTCGACATCTACAGGGCTGGGCGAGCAGTACTTC. The full variable domain, completed using reference TRBV5-1 and TRBJ2-7, is KAGVTQTPRYLIKTRGQQVTLSCSPISGHRSVSWYQQTPGQGLQFLFEYFSETQRNKGNFPGRFSGRQFSNSRSEMNVSTLELGDSALYLCASSSTSTGLGEQYFGPGTRLTVT.

This clone appeared a single time. The rearrangement links TRBV6-5 to TRBJ2-7; 7 positions agree with TRBD2. The junction had 8 bases not matched to a gene; V was cut back by 10 bases and J by 5 bases. The germline gives CDR1 MNHEY, CDR2 SVGAGI. This CDR3 has 12 residues. CDR3 DNA sequence: TGTGCCATCAGAGGACTAGGGGACGAGCAGTACTTC. Translated: CAIRGLGDEQYF.

The CDR3 reads CASSDSSGSGANVLTF. The CDR3 coding sequence is TGTGCCAGCAGTGACTCTAGCGGGAGTGGGGCCAACGTCCTGACTTTC. The chain has TRBV6-4 and TRBJ2-6, with 9 bases matching TRBD2. CDR1 is MRHNA, CDR2 SNTAGT, per germline. The CDR3 has 16 amino acids. After removal of 0 bases from V and 3 bases from J, the junction contained 0 bases not matched to a gene.